This TCR beta chain originates from a study of control samples from healthy donors and cancer patients. Sequencing was performed with immunoSEQ multiplex PCR; in TCRdb, only in-frame clones are kept and a portion is missing. Seen here are 60,000 or so clones, 95% to 97% observed once, and the top ten hold roughly 1.1%. In its sample, this clone was seen once. From germline, CDR1 is LNHDA and CDR2 SQIVND (reference sequence). Trimming shortened V by 3 bases and J by 5 bases, and 13 bases separated the two germline ends. CDR3 length equals 14 residues. The chain is built from TRBV19 and TRBJ1-1; the D gene is possibly TRBD1 (6 bases). The sample was blood. This sequence was found in a woman aged 18-35 years in good health. In nucleotides, the CDR3 is TGTGCCAGTAGTATTGGGGGGGCAGATACTGAAGCTTTCTTT. It encodes CASSIGGADTEAFF.